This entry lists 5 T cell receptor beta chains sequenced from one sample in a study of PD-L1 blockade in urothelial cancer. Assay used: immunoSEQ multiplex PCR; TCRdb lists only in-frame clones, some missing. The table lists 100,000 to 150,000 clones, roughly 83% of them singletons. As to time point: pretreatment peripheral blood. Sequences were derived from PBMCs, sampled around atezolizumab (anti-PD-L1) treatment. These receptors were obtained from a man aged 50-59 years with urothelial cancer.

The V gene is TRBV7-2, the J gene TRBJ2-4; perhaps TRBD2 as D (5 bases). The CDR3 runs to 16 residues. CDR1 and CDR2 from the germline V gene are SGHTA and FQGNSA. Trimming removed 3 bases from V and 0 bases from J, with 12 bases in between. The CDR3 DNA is TGTGCCAGCAGCTTGGAGGTCAACCCAGCCAAAAACATTCAGTACTTC. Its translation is CASSLEVNPAKNIQYF.

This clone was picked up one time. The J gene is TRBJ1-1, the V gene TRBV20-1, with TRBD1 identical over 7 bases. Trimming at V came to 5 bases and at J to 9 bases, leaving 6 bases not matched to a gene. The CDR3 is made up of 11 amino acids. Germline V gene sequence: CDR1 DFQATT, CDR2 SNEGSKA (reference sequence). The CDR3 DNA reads TGCAGTGCTCCATCAGGGGGTAAAGCTTTCTTT. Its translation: CSAPSGGKAFF.

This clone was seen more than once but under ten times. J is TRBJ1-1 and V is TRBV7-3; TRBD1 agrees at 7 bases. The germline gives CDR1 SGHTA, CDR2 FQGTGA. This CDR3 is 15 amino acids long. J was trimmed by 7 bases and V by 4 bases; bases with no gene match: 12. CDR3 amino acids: CASSCPNRGHGEAFF. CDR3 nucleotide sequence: TGTGCCAGCAGCTGCCCAAATAGGGGGCATGGTGAAGCTTTCTTT. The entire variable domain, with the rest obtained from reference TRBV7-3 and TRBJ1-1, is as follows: GAGVSQTPSNKVTEKGKYVELRCDPISGHTALYWYRQSLGQGPEFLIYFQGTGAADDSGLPNDRFFAVRPEGSVSTLKIQRTERGDSAVYLCASSCPNRGHGEAFFGQGTRLTVV.

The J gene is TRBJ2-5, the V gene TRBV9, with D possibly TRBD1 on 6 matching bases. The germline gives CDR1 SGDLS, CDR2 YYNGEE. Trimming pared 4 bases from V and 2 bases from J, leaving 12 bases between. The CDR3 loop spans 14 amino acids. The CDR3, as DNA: TGTGCCAGCAGCCAACCGGGACAACAAGAGACCCAGTACTTC. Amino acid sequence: CASSQPGQQETQYF. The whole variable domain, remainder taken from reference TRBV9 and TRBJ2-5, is DSGVTQTPKHLITATGQRVTLRCSPRSGDLSVYWYQQSLDQGLQFLIQYYNGEERAKGNILERFSAQQFPDLHSELNLSSLELGDSALYFCASSQPGQQETQYFGPGTRLLVL.

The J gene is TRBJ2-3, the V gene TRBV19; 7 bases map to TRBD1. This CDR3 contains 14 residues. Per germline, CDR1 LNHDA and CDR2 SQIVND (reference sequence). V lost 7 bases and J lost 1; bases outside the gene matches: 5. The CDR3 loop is CASNKGARTDTQYF. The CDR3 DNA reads TGTGCCAGTAATAAGGGGGCCCGCACAGATACGCAGTATTTT.